The clone carrying this T cell receptor (beta chain) was detected many times. The data derive from a study of T cells after yellow fever vaccination. Between the trimmed V and J ends, which lost 8 bases and 0 bases, there was a span of 14 bases. This CDR3 has 15 residues. From germline, CDR1 is KGHSH and CDR2 LQKENI. A process of 5'RACE template switching, which added a universal primer site and UMIs, was used to make TCR cDNA. MiXCR, applied by TCRdb to the 5' RACE reads, yields one record per CDR3 protein. The data show a few hundred thousand distinct CDR3 sequences, 8% to 9.5% seen once. V is TRBV18 and J is TRBJ2-1, with D perhaps TRBD2 (5 bases). The sample consisted of PBMCs, taken about 41 days after the first yellow fever vaccination. The sequence derives from a man aged 18 to 29 who received the YFV17D yellow fever vaccine. The CDR3 here is CASSPPGSSYNEQFF. The DNA for the CDR3 is TGTGCCAGCAGCCCCCCGGGGAGCTCCTACAATGAGCAGTTCTTC.